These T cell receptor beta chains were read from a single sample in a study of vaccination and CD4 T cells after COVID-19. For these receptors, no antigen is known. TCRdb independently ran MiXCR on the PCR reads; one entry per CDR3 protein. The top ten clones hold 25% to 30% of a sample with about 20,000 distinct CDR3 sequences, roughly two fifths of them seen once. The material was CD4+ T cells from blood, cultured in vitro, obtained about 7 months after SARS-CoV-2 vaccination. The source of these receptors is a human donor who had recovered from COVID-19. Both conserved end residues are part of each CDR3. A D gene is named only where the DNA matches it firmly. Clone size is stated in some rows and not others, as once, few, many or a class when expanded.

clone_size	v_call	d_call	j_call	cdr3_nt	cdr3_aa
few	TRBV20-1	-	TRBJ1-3	TGCAGCGTACTCCTCCCGGACTCTGGAAACACCATATATTTT	CSVLLPDSGNTIYF
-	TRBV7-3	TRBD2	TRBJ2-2	TGTGCCAGCAGCTTAGCGGGAGCGAACACCGGGGAGCTGTTTTTT	CASSLAGANTGELFF
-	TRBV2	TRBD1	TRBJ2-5	TGTGCCAGCGCCCGACAGGGGGCCCAAGAGACCCAGTACTTC	CASARQGAQETQYF
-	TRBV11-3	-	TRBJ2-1	TGTGCCAGCAGCTTAGACCTTACTAGGCCTGAGCAGTTCTTC	CASSLDLTRPEQFF
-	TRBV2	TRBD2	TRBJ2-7	TGTGCCAGCAGTGTGTTAGCGGGCTACGAGCAGTACTTC	CASSVLAGYEQYF
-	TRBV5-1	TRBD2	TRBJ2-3	TGCGCCAGCAGCTTGTCGCCTAGCGGGGGGGCAGATACGCAGTATTTT	CASSLSPSGGADTQYF
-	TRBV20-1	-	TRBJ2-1	TGCAGTGCTAGACGAGGGAACAGGGAGTCCTACAATGAGCAGTTCTTC	CSARRGNRESYNEQFF
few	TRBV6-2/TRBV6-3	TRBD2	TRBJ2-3	TGTGCCAGCAGTTCCCTAGCGGGATACACAGATACGCAGTATTTT	CASSSLAGYTDTQYF
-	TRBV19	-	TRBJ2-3	TGTGCCAGTAGTATATACTTGCGCACAGATACGCAGTATTTT	CASSIYLRTDTQYF
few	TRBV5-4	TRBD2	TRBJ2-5	TGTGCCAGCAGCTTGGGACTAGCGTTACAAGAGACCCAGTACTTC	CASSLGLALQETQYF
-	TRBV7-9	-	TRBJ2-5	TGTGCCAGCAGCTTAGATGAGGGGGTCGATAACTTC	CASSLDEGVDNF
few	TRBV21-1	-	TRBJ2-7	TGTGCCAGCAGCAGGGGCTCTCCGACAGGGCGAAGCTACGAGCAGTACTTC	CASSRGSPTGRSYEQYF
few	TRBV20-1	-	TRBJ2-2	TGCAGTGCTAGAGGGGTTACCGGGGAGCTGTTTTTT	CSARGVTGELFF
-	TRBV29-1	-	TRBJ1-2	TGCAGCGTTGTGCGGGGGAGGAGCGGCTACACCTTC	CSVVRGRSGYTF
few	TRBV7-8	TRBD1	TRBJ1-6	TGTGCCAGCAGCCGGGACAGGGACGACTCACCCCTCCACTTT	CASSRDRDDSPLHF
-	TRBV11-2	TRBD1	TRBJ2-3	TGTGCCAGCAGCAAAAGACAGGGAGGCACAGATACGCAGTATTTT	CASSKRQGGTDTQYF
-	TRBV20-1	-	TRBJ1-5	TGCAGTGCTTGCGGCAGTAGCAATCAGCCCCAGCATTTT	CSACGSSNQPQHF
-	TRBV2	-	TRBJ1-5	TGTGCCAGCAACTCCGAGGGGGGTCAGCCCCAGCATTTT	CASNSEGGQPQHF
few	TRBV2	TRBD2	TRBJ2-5	TGTGCCAGCAGTGTTCGGACTAGGGAGACCCAGTACTTC	CASSVRTRETQYF
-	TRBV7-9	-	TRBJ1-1	TGTGCCAGCAGCTTAGGCCAGGGCACTGAAGCTTTCTTT	CASSLGQGTEAFF
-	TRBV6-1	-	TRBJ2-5	TGTGCCAGCAGTGAAGATCGTCTTATGGAGACCCAGTACTTC	CASSEDRLMETQYF
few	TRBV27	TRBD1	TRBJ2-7	TGTGCCAGCAGTGTGGCCGGGACAGGGGGCGAGTACTTC	CASSVAGTGGEYF
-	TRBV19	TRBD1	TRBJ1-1	TGTGCCGCCCAGGGAAGGGGGCGAGGTCACACTGAAGCTTTCTTT	CAAQGRGRGHTEAFF
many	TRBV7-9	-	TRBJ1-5	TGTGCCAGCAGAAGGGGAGATCAGCCCCAGCATTTT	CASRRGDQPQHF
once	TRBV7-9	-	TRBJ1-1	TGTGCCAGCAGCTTAGTCCAGAACACTGAAGCTTTCTTT	CASSLVQNTEAFF
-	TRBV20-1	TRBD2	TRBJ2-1	TGCAGTGCTAGCAGACTCCAAGACCAACTAGCGGGAGGGCCCCAGTTCTTC	CSASRLQDQLAGGPQFF
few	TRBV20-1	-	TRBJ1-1	TGCAGTGCGCAATATCAGAGGAACACTGAAGCTTTCTTT	CSAQYQRNTEAFF
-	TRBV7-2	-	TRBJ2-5	TGTGCCAGCAGCTTAGCGGGGACGGTGACCTGGGAGACCCAGTACTTC	CASSLAGTVTWETQYF
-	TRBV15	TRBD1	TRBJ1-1	TGTGCCACCAGCAGAGAAGGGGGCTCGGACACTGAAGCTTTCTTT	CATSREGGSDTEAFF
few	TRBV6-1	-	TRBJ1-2	TGTGCCAGCAGACAAACAGGAGACTATGGCTACACCTTC	CASRQTGDYGYTF
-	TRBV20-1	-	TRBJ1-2	TGCAGTGCTAGAGATCCCGGGGCTAACTATGGCTACACCTTC	CSARDPGANYGYTF
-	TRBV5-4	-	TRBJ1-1	TGTGCCAGCAGCTTTACAGGGAACACTGAAGCTTTCTTT	CASSFTGNTEAFF
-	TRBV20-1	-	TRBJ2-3	TGCAGTGCAAGCTCTGGTGATACGCAGTATTTT	CSASSGDTQYF
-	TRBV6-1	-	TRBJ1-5	TGTGCCAGCAGTGAAAGGGCAGAGTATAGCAATCAGCCCCAGCATTTT	CASSERAEYSNQPQHF
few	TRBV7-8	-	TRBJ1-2	TGTGCCAGCAGCTTAGACAGGCAATCTGCGGGCTACACCTTC	CASSLDRQSAGYTF
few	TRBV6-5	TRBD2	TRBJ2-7	TGTGCCAGCAGTTATGAGCGGGGGGCCACCGGCCGCTCCTACGAGCAGTACTTC	CASSYERGATGRSYEQYF
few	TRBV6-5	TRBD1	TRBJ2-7	TGTGCCAGCAGTTACCCCGGACAGGCAAGCTACGAGCAGTACTTC	CASSYPGQASYEQYF
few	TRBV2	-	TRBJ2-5	TGTGCCAGCAGCCCCCAAGAGACCCAGTACTTC	CASSPQETQYF
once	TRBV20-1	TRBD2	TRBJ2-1	TGCAGTGCTAGGGATAGCGGGAGGGCCTACAATGAGCAGTTCTTC	CSARDSGRAYNEQFF
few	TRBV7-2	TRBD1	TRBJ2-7	TGTGCCAGCAGCCTTGGGACAGGGGCGGGGGAGCAGTACTTC	CASSLGTGAGEQYF
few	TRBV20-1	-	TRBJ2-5	TGCAGTGCTAGCTTCCCCCCGGGGGAGGTGGAGACCCAGTACTTC	CSASFPPGEVETQYF
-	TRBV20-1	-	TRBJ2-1	TGCAGTGCCCGGGGCTACCCAGAGCAGTTCTTC	CSARGYPEQFF
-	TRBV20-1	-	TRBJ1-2	TGCAGTGCTCCCCGGGACCGCCTCGGGGGCTACACCTTC	CSAPRDRLGGYTF
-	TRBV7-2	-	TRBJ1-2	TGTGCCAGCAGCTTAAATGCCGGGGGCTATGGCTACACCTTC	CASSLNAGGYGYTF
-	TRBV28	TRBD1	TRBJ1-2	TGTGCCAGCAGCAGAACAGGGGGGTCTAACTATGGCTACACCTTC	CASSRTGGSNYGYTF